One sample yielded the 20 T cell receptor beta chains listed below, sequenced in a study of T cells after yellow fever vaccination. TCRdb re-analysed the 5' RACE reads in MiXCR, keeping a single row per CDR3 protein. The profile shows 600,000 to 750,000 distinct CDR3 sequences, approximately 13% of them singletons. The source was PBMCs, collected on the day of the yellow fever booster vaccination. Source of these receptors: a man between 25 and 39 years old who received the YFV17D yellow fever vaccine.

This clonotype was detected a few times. This rearrangement joins TRBV9 to TRBJ2-1; no clear D gene. The CDR3 contains 16 residues. Per germline, CDR1 SGDLS and CDR2 YYNGEE. Deletions cut 4 bases from V and 5 bases from J, with 19 bases between. Here the CDR3 reads CASSPDSLSANNEQFF. Written as DNA, the CDR3 is TGTGCCAGCAGCCCAGACTCCTTGTCGGCTAACAATGAGCAGTTCTTC.

This clonotype has more than one count but fewer than ten. The rearrangement links TRBV12-3 or TRBV12-4 to TRBJ2-7; 12 bases agree with TRBD2. This CDR3 has 15 residues. V was pared by 6 bases and J by 1 base, with 4 bases of the junction left unmatched. The CDR3 region is CASSALAGGSYEQYF. In nucleotides, the CDR3 is TGTGCCAGCAGCGCACTAGCGGGAGGATCCTACGAGCAGTACTTC.

This clonotype was counted ten times or more. The chain links TRBV7-2 to TRBJ2-1, with D possibly being TRBD1 (6 bases). CDR1 and CDR2 from the germline V gene are SGHTA and FQGNSA. V was trimmed by 3 bases and J by 2 bases, leaving 8 bases between them. The CDR3 length is 14 residues. This CDR3 is CASSFQGTYNEQFF. The CDR3, as DNA: TGTGCCAGCAGCTTCCAGGGGACCTACAATGAGCAGTTCTTC.

This chain connects TRBV5-1 to TRBJ2-3, with D tentatively TRBD1 or TRBD2 (6 bases each). CDR3 length: 15 amino acids. The V gene lost 0 bases and the J gene lost 5 bases, with 13 bases spanning the gap. CDR1 SGHRS and CDR2 YFSETQ come from the germline V gene. The CDR3 is CASSLAVGGRDTQYF. DNA for the CDR3: TGCGCCAGCAGCTTGGCCGTGGGGGGCAGAGATACGCAGTATTTT.

This clonotype has ten or more counts. This rearrangement joins TRBV5-1 to TRBJ2-3; TRBD2 is a possible D gene (5 bases). V gave up 6 bases and J gave up 0 bases, with 8 bases separating them. The CDR3 is 13 residues long. Germline CDR1 reads SGHRS; CDR2 reads YFSETQ. Here the CDR3 DNA reads TGCGCCAGCACCACGGGGAGCACAGATACGCAGTATTTT. It specifies CASTTGSTDTQYF.

This clonotype was picked up a small number of times. The chain joins TRBV7-9 to TRBJ1-5; TRBD1 matches 7 bases. The CDR3 length is 15 residues. CDR1 and CDR2 from the germline V gene are SEHNR and FQNEAQ (reference sequence). With V trimmed by 5 bases and J by 3 bases, 7 bases remained unmatched. The CDR3 region has the DNA TGTGCCAGCAGCCGGGAGACAGGGTACAATCAGCCCCAGCATTTT. Amino acid sequence: CASSRETGYNQPQHF.

At least ten counts were recorded for this clonotype. The chain recombines TRBV5-6 with TRBJ1-2; possibly TRBD1 for D (5 bases). CDR1 and CDR2 (germline): SGHDT, YYEEEE. Trimming stripped 2 bases from V and 5 bases from J, with 16 bases between. The CDR3 extends over 15 amino acids. In nucleotides, the CDR3 is TGTGCCAGCAGCTTCTCTGAGACAGTACTATATGGCTACACCTTC. Encoded protein: CASSFSETVLYGYTF.

V gene TRBV19 combines with J gene TRBJ2-4; D assignment may be TRBD1 or TRBD2 (6 bases each). Germline CDR1 is LNHDA and CDR2 is SQIVND (reference sequence). V was shortened by 6 bases and J by 2 bases, with 14 bases between the two germline ends. This CDR3 is 15 amino acids long. In nucleotides, the CDR3 is TGTGCCAGTAGCGGGGGCGCGTGGACCAAAAACATTCAGTACTTC. As protein: CASSGGAWTKNIQYF.

V and J are TRBV29-1 and TRBJ1-2; maybe TRBD1 (6 bases). Per the germline V gene, CDR1 is SQVTM and CDR2 is ANQGSEA. The CDR3 spans 13 residues. V was trimmed by 4 bases and J by 7 bases, leaving 16 bases between them. The CDR3 spells CSVGAGEVGGYTF. The CDR3 DNA follows: TGCAGCGTTGGAGCAGGGGAAGTAGGTGGCTACACCTTC.

The chain links TRBV5-1 to TRBJ2-1, with 9 bases aligning to TRBD2. The CDR3 length is 16 residues. Germline-derived CDR1 and CDR2 are SGHRS and YFSETQ. V was clipped by 4 bases and J by 1 base; unmatched bases: 6. In DNA, the CDR3 is TGCGCCAGCAGCGGCCCCCTAGCGGGGTCCTACAATGAGCAGTTCTTC. Its translation: CASSGPLAGSYNEQFF.

The rearrangement links TRBV12-3 or TRBV12-4 to TRBJ2-7; D unclear. V lost 3 bases and J lost 2, with 8 bases in between. This CDR3 has 13 residues. CDR3 nucleotides: TGTGCCAGCAGTTTGCGACTGACCTACGAGCAGTACTTC. Translating it yields CASSLRLTYEQYF.

The chain carries TRBV6-5 and TRBJ1-4; D is uncertain. V dropped 3 bases and J dropped 5 bases, with 10 bases sitting between them. The germline V gene has CDR1 MNHEY and CDR2 SVGAGI. CDR3 length equals 14 residues. CDR3 sequence reads: CASSYGQLNEKLFF. As DNA, the CDR3 is TGTGCCAGCAGTTATGGGCAGCTCAATGAAAAACTGTTTTTT.

The V gene is TRBV20-1, the J gene TRBJ2-7, with TRBD2 identical over 15 bases. The CDR3 consists of 16 residues. CDR1 is DFQATT, CDR2 SNEGSKA, per germline (reference sequence). The ends lost 5 bases at V and 2 bases at J; junction bases unmatched: 7. DNA of the CDR3: TGCAGTGCTCCAGGACTAGCGGGAGGGATAACCTACGAGCAGTACTTC. It yields the protein CSAPGLAGGITYEQYF.

This chain connects TRBV6-5 to TRBJ1-1; D is possibly TRBD1 (5 bases). This CDR3 is built from 14 residues. The germline V and J ends were trimmed by 3 bases and 5 bases, with 13 bases remaining between them. Germline CDR1 MNHEY, CDR2 SVGAGI. DNA for the CDR3: TGTGCCAGCAGTTATGGCAGCCCAGGGACTGAAGCTTTCTTT. This codes for CASSYGSPGTEAFF.

This clonotype came up a few times. The V call is TRBV20-1, the J call TRBJ2-7; perhaps TRBD2 as D (6 bases). CDR1 DFQATT and CDR2 SNEGSKA come from the germline V gene (reference sequence). The CDR3 runs 12 residues. Trimming removed 6 bases from V and 5 bases from J, with 14 bases in between. The chain's CDR3 is CSAGLLNHEQYF. The CDR3 bases are TGCAGTGCGGGACTCCTTAACCACGAGCAGTACTTC.

V gene TRBV12-3 or TRBV12-4 combines with J gene TRBJ1-2; D is possibly TRBD1 (5 bases). This CDR3 region has 14 residues. Trimming shortened V by 6 bases and J by 7 bases, and 18 bases separated the two germline ends. The CDR3 spells CASSPGGGGSGYTF. In nucleotides, the CDR3 is TGTGCCAGCAGCCCGGGGGGGGGAGGTTCTGGCTACACCTTC.

This rearrangement joins TRBV6-2 or TRBV6-3 to TRBJ2-5; the D call may be TRBD1 or TRBD2 (6 bases each). Germline V gene data show CDR1 as MNHEY and CDR2 as SVGEGT. V lost 4 bases to trimming and J lost 5 bases, with 20 bases between them. The CDR3 length is 16 residues. This CDR3 is CASSFSGTRAGETQYF. The CDR3 bases are TGTGCCAGCAGTTTTTCGGGGACAAGGGCGGGGGAGACCCAGTACTTC.

Comments on this clonotype: This may stem from a read error, because a much larger clone lies one nucleotide away. The chain carries TRBV14 and TRBJ2-1; TRBD1 or TRBD2 may be the D gene (5 bases each). Trimming removed 4 bases from V and 7 bases from J, with 14 bases in between. The V gene's germline CDR1 is SGHDN and CDR2 FVKESK. The CDR3 is made up of 14 amino acids. The chain's CDR3 is CASSPGPPTNEQFF. The CDR3 DNA reads as TGTGCCAGCAGCCCGGGACCCCCCACAAATGAGCAGTTCTTC. Full variable domain (missing parts from reference TRBV14 and TRBJ2-1): EAGVTQFPSHSVIEKGQTVTLRCDPISGHDNLYWYRRVMGKEIKFLLHFVKESKQDESGMPNNRFLAERTGGTYSTLKVQPAELEDSGVYFCASSPGPPTNEQFFGPGTRLTVL.

The table lists this clonotype with a few counts. The CDR3, as DNA: TGTGCCTGGAGTGTACTGGGACTGAACACTGAAGCTTTCTTT. It translates to CAWSVLGLNTEAFF. The genes are TRBV30 and TRBJ1-1; tentative D call: TRBD1 (5 bases). Germline V gives CDR1 GTSNPN, CDR2 SVGIG (reference sequence). Trimming left V 0 bases short and J 0 bases short, with 8 bases between. The CDR3 contains 14 residues.

This clonotype was picked up a small number of times. This sequence joins TRBV18 and TRBJ1-3; no clear D gene. This CDR3 region has 17 residues. V was pared by 2 bases and J by 3 bases, with 17 bases between. The germline CDR1 and CDR2 sequences are KGHSH and LQKENI. In DNA, the CDR3 is TGTGCCAGCTCACCATTAGCCGCAGCGGGCCGTGGAAACACCATATATTTT. This sequence encodes CASSPLAAAGRGNTIYF.